This TCR beta chain was recovered during a study of T cell responses to AZD1222 COVID-19 vaccine (dated by TCRdb to about 2021). With regard to the full study: A total of 230 or so trial participants underwent TCR sequencing, of whom about 200 received two doses of AZD1222 and some 26 received two doses of the MenACWY control vaccine. Enrollment into the trials was organized by age into subgroups of 18-55, 56-69 and 70-plus years, and those subgroups contained roughly 150, 30 and 60 TCR-sequenced participants, respectively. The paper as a whole reports these results and caveats: The 56-69-year group was small, and its depth increase did not reach significance, likely because of low power. Because no samples from the day 14 peak response were available, repertoires could be characterized only after the peak T cell response. Participants were mostly white British, with more females than males. The authors suggested clonal diversity may have been underestimated. After two AZD1222 doses, spike-specific TCR breadth and depth were significantly higher than at day 0 and than in MenACWY recipients. Only a handful of AZD1222 recipients were SARS-CoV-2 seropositive at baseline, limiting conclusions about previously exposed vaccinees. Vaccine-associated CD4 TCRs spanned the whole spike protein, with dominant responses in regions 160-218 and 743-854. Reportedly, almost half of the unique spike-specific TCRs recognized epitopes lying outside the regions that are mutated in the B.1.351 and B.1.1.7 variants.

The CDR3 regions of human TCRbeta chains were analyzed by immunosequencing. Concerning the study's data processing: TCRs in the repertoires were compared against a reference library of SARS-CoV-2-specific TCRs that had been generated with the MIRA antigen-specificity platform. Breadth was defined as the fraction of unique TCRs that were SARS-CoV-2-associated, and depth was defined as the fraction of total T cells that were SARS-CoV-2-associated. Using the MIRA data, each spike-specific TCR was mapped to the spike region that the TCR reacts to and placed in a CD4 or CD8 class. Log10-transformed breadth and depth values were compared by one-way ANOVA with Sidak's multiple comparisons tests. TCRdb re-hosts the immuneACCESS table, in-frame sequences only. Its copies lack some clones; in the studies checked, an unresolved V gene accounts for under half of them, and the cause for the rest is not known. From that table come the V and J calls and clone size; the DNA was used to work out D and trimming. The sample table lists around 58,000 clones, 89% of them with a count of one. The biggest ten clones account for roughly 15% of the sample.

In the germline V gene, CDR1 corresponds to SNHLY and CDR2 to FYNNEI. V is cut by 3 bases and J by 0 bases, and the space between the germline ends is 16 bases. The cysteine opens and the phenylalanine closes a CDR3 of 17 amino acids. The only DNA kept is the CDR3, 51 bases in frame from the first base. The time point tag for this specimen amounts to: about 28 days (+/-7) after the second vaccine dose. AZD1222 recipients with second doses at about 4 weeks or about 12 weeks were pooled, because spike-specific TCR depth and breadth did not differ between schedules. The vaccinee samples were drawn from two UK trials, COV001 and COV002, one of which was a single-blind randomized controlled phase 2/3 trial testing AZD1222 (ChAdOx1 nCoV-19) in healthy adults. For TCRbeta chain sequencing, PBMC samples from trial participants were taken at day 0 and at day 28 after the second dose. About this clone: Its antigen specificity is not known. It has no much larger one-base neighbor in the sample; base qualities were not kept.

This chain is built from TRBV2 and TRBJ2-3, with no reliable assignment of the D segment. Sequenced here: peripheral blood, sampled 28 days after the second AZD1222 dose. The receptor's source is an adult who received the AZD1222 COVID-19 vaccine. The nucleotide sequence is given as TGTGCCAGCAGTGACCCCCTTGGATCCGGGAGCACAGATACGCAGTATTTT. The resulting protein is CASSDPLGSGSTDTQYF.